What follows are 10 T cell receptor beta chains derived from one specimen sequenced in a study of cytomegalovirus exposure and HLA in healthy donors. Sequenced by immunoSEQ multiplex PCR; TCRdb stores in-frame clones only, minus some. The data show under 200,000 clones, approximately 86% seen once. Sequencing used PBMCs. The receptors stem from a woman aged 18 to 35 in good health and CMV-seronegative.

The chain carries TRBV7-5 and TRBJ2-2; the table calls TRBD1, which could not be checked here. TRBV7-5 is flagged as a pseudogene. This CDR3 is 15 amino acids long. The CDR3 DNA reads as TGTGTCAGAAGGTTGGGACAGGGATGCACCGGGGAGCTGTTTTTT. Protein sequence: CVRRLGQGCTGELFF.

This chain's CDR3 is CASSPQHGGPATNEKLFF. As DNA, the CDR3 is TGTGCCAGCTCACCCCAACACGGGGGGCCTGCAACTAATGAAAAACTGTTTTTT. The gene calls are TRBV18 and TRBJ1-4; D possibly corresponds to TRBD1 (6 bases). In germline, CDR1 is KGHSH, CDR2 LQKENI. The CDR3 has 18 residues. The V and J ends lost 3 bases and 0 bases respectively, with 17 bases between them.

This sequence joins TRBV28 and TRBJ1-2; D unclear. Trimming shortened V by 10 bases and J by 8 bases, and 17 bases separated the two germline ends. The CDR3 spans 12 residues. Germline loops: CDR1 MDHEN, CDR2 SYDVKM. CDR3 loop: CATMGGGEGYTF. As DNA, the CDR3 is TGTGCCACTATGGGAGGCGGAGAGGGCTACACCTTC.

The chain carries TRBV18 and TRBJ2-7, with D unclear. V was shortened by 0 bases and J by 2 bases, with 11 bases between the two germline ends. The CDR3 sequence is 15 residues long. CDR1 KGHSH and CDR2 LQKENI come from the germline V gene. CDR3 DNA sequence: TGTGCCAGCTCACCACCGAATGGCCTCCCCTACGAGCAGTACTTC. Its protein is CASSPPNGLPYEQYF.

The chain has TRBV6-1 and TRBJ2-2; D possibly corresponds to TRBD1 (6 bases). This CDR3 comprises 14 residues. Per the germline V gene, CDR1 is MNHNS and CDR2 is SASEGT. Trimming took off 7 bases at V and 4 bases at J, with 13 bases between the two ends. The CDR3: CASTTGIITGELFF. The CDR3, as DNA: TGTGCCAGCACCACAGGGATTATCACCGGGGAGCTGTTTTTT.

The rearrangement joins TRBV6-5 to TRBJ1-2; D remains unclear. The CDR3 loop spans 14 amino acids. V lost 3 bases to trimming and J lost 2 bases, with 10 bases between them. Germline V gene data show CDR1 as MNHEY and CDR2 as SVGAGI. The CDR3 loop reads CASSYRELNYGYTF. In DNA form, the CDR3 reads TGTGCCAGCAGTTATCGAGAACTGAACTATGGCTACACCTTC.

This clone appeared a few times. V gene TRBV2 combines with J gene TRBJ2-7; the match to TRBD1 covers 10 bases. The CDR3 has 14 residues. CDR1 is SNHLY, CDR2 FYNNEI, per germline. V shed 6 bases and J 5 bases; nucleotides not matched to a gene: 7. The CDR3 here is CASRQGQGRDEQYF. In DNA, the CDR3 is TGTGCCAGCAGGCAGGGACAGGGGAGGGACGAGCAGTACTTC.

The J gene is TRBJ2-2, the V gene TRBV9, with a weak D call TRBD1 (6 bases). This CDR3 comprises 15 residues. V lost 0 bases to trimming and J lost 6 bases, with 12 bases between them. Germline-derived CDR1 and CDR2 are SGDLS and YYNGEE. The CDR3 region has the DNA TGTGCCAGCAGCGTAGTCCCAGGGGCAGCCGGGGAGCTGTTTTTT. Protein: CASSVVPGAAGELFF.

This clone was detected once. Sequence at one end of the junction differs from germline and may be a read error. This chain joins TRBV30 and TRBJ1-2; D is perhaps TRBD1 (5 bases). Looked up from germline, CDR1 is GTSNPN and CDR2 is SVGIG (reference sequence). The CDR3 loop spans 11 amino acids. The DNA for the CDR3 is TGTGCCTGGAGTGGGGGGGGGACCGCGAACTTC. It encodes CAWSGGGTANF.

This clone was recorded a few times. The chain couples TRBV30 to TRBJ1-1, with D hard to call. CDR1 and CDR2 (germline): GTSNPN, SVGIG (reference sequence). The CDR3 covers 12 residues. V lost 0 bases, J lost 7 bases, and 9 bases lay in between. CDR3 protein: CAWSVRQDEAFF. CDR3 in DNA: TGTGCCTGGAGTGTAAGGCAGGATGAAGCTTTCTTT.